The next 21 T cell receptor beta chains were all read from a single sample in a study of monozygotic twins with inflammatory bowel disease. No DNA is given; TCRdb re-called the 5' RACE reads and lists each CDR3 protein once. The sample shows just over 300,000 distinct CDR3 sequences, and 5.5% to 6.5% sits with its ten largest clones. The material sequenced was blood. The receptor source for this set is a human donor with ulcerative colitis or Crohn's disease, or a healthy co-twin of an affected twin (not recorded which).

The V call is TRBV7-3, the J call TRBJ2-5. Germline assignment: CDR1 SGHTA and CDR2 FQGTGA. This CDR3 is 12 amino acids long. CDR3: CASSLIGETQYF.

This chain connects TRBV10-1 to TRBJ2-1; the TCRdb call, TRBD1, lacks DNA for checking. There are 13 residues in the CDR3. Germline CDR1 and CDR2: WNHNN and SYGVQD (reference sequence). The CDR3 sequence is CASSGARAHEQFF.

The CDR3 protein is CASSLNVAGQPQHF. The chain is built from TRBV7-2 and TRBJ1-5. The CDR3 has 14 residues. CDR1 SGHTA and CDR2 FQGNSA come from the germline V gene.

This chain connects TRBV7-2 to TRBJ2-7; TCRdb's D gene call, TRBD1, goes unchecked for lack of DNA. The CDR3 totals 15 residues. CDR1 and CDR2 from the germline V gene are SGHTA and FQGNSA. CDR3 sequence reads: CASSFQGQGAYEQYF.

The chain employs TRBV3-1 and TRBJ2-2. This CDR3 spans 13 amino acids. Germline CDR1 reads LGHDT; CDR2 reads YNNKEL (reference sequence). The CDR3: CASSHFQTGELFF.

The chain has TRBV28 and TRBJ2-1; the TCRdb call, TRBD2, lacks DNA for checking. The CDR3 covers 16 residues. Germline lookup yields CDR1 MDHEN and CDR2 SYDVKM. The CDR3: CASSSRGRGSYNEQFF.

V is TRBV30 and J is TRBJ2-5. From germline, CDR1 is GTSNPN and CDR2 SVGIG (reference sequence). The length of the CDR3 is 13 residues. This chain's CDR3 is CAWSVQPKETQYF.

This CDR3 is CSVFEGHLSGNTIYF. The chain links TRBV29-1 to TRBJ1-3; TCRdb's D gene call, TRBD1, goes unchecked for lack of DNA. CDR1 SQVTM and CDR2 ANQGSEA come from the germline V gene. The CDR3 totals 15 residues.

V usage is TRBV10-3 and J usage is TRBJ1-3; TCRdb calls TRBD1, which cannot be checked without DNA. The CDR3 is made up of 15 amino acids. From germline, CDR1 is ENHRY and CDR2 SYGVKD. The CDR3 is CAIRGQTSSGNTIYF.

The chain couples TRBV6-1 to TRBJ2-7; TCRdb returns TRBD2, unconfirmable since there is no DNA. This CDR3 has 15 residues. The V gene's germline CDR1 is MNHNS and CDR2 SASEGT. CDR3 loop: CAILPLTSGAYEQYF.

The genes are TRBV15 and TRBJ2-2; TCRdb gives TRBD1 as the D gene, but with no DNA this cannot be confirmed. Germline V gene lookup returns CDR1 LNHNV and CDR2 YYDKDF (reference sequence). This CDR3 spans 15 amino acids. This chain's CDR3 is CATSRSGVNTGELFF. The variable domain in full, with the rest retrieved from reference TRBV15 and TRBJ2-2, is DAMVIQNPRYQVTQFGKPVTLSCSQTLNHNVMYWYQQKSSQAPKLLFHYYDKDFNNEADTPDNFQSRRPNTSFCFLDIRSPGLGDTAMYLCATSRSGVNTGELFFGEGSRLTVL.

The V and J genes are TRBV27 and TRBJ2-5; absent DNA, TCRdb's TRBD1 call cannot be checked. Germline values: CDR1 MNHEY, CDR2 SMNVEV (reference sequence). The CDR3 extends over 18 amino acids. CDR3 residues: CASSSRQSGVGYQETQYF.

The chain joins TRBV4-3 to TRBJ2-2. CDR3 size: 17 residues. Per germline, CDR1 LGHNA and CDR2 YSLEER. The CDR3 protein is CASSQVMWDTNTGELFF.

The CDR3 reads CASRPAAGVETQYF. The V gene is TRBV28, the J gene TRBJ2-5; with no DNA, the TCRdb D assignment of TRBD1 cannot be verified. The CDR3 spans 14 residues. The germline CDR1 and CDR2 sequences are MDHEN and SYDVKM.

The rearrangement uses TRBV20-1 and TRBJ2-7; TCRdb gives TRBD2 as the D gene, but with no DNA this cannot be confirmed. Germline CDR1 and CDR2: DFQATT and SNEGSKA (reference sequence). The CDR3 contains 14 residues. CDR3 in amino acids: CSASSSSGAYEQYF.

The chain links TRBV25-1 to TRBJ2-3; without DNA, the TCRdb call of TRBD2 cannot be checked. The CDR3 consists of 17 residues. Germline V gene sequence: CDR1 MGHDK, CDR2 SYGVNS. The CDR3 protein is CASSEETGGPRTDTQYF.

This chain joins TRBV10-3 and TRBJ2-5. This CDR3 spans 16 amino acids. Germline CDR1 ENHRY, CDR2 SYGVKD. CDR3 sequence reads: CAISEFDTIRRETQYF.

The chain joins TRBV18 to TRBJ2-1; TCRdb outputs TRBD1, but without DNA this stays unchecked. The CDR3 sequence is 15 residues long. Per the germline V gene, CDR1 is KGHSH and CDR2 is LQKENI. CDR3 in amino acids: CASSPPGQFNNEQFF.

The gene calls are TRBV7-2 and TRBJ2-1; TCRdb designates TRBD1, a call that cannot be tested without DNA. Germline loops: CDR1 SGHTA, CDR2 FQGNSA. The CDR3 is 16 amino acids. CDR3 region: CASRPLVGLSYNEQFF.

The rearrangement links TRBV30 to TRBJ2-3; without DNA, the TCRdb call of TRBD1 cannot be checked. This CDR3 contains 14 residues. The germline gives CDR1 GTSNPN, CDR2 SVGIG (reference sequence). This CDR3 reads CAWGADSYTDTQYF.

This chain connects TRBV5-6 to TRBJ1-1; the D call from TCRdb, TRBD1, cannot be confirmed without DNA. This CDR3 is built from 12 residues. Germline values: CDR1 SGHDT, CDR2 YYEEEE. The CDR3 sequence: CASSWTGNEAFF.